A selection of T cell receptor beta chains follows, all from one sample in a study of PD-L1 blockade in urothelial cancer. Repertoires were generated with immunoSEQ multiplex PCR, while TCRdb's copy carries only in-frame clones and drops some. In the table there are 15,000 to 20,000 clones, around 90% of which are singletons. The sequencing used PBMCs, collected around atezolizumab (anti-PD-L1) treatment. The receptors originated from a man aged 45-60 years with urothelial cancer. The CDR3 runs from the conserved cysteine through the conserved F or W. A D gene is named only where the DNA matches it firmly. Where a row states a size, it is once, few, many or the class of an expanded clone; other rows omit it.

15	TRBV7-9	-	-	TRBJ1-5	TGTGCCAGCAGCTTAGACGGGGGTAGCAATCAGCCCCAGCATTTT	CASSLDGGSNQPQHF
11	TRBV20-1	-	-	TRBJ1-4	TGCAGCACAGGAACTAATGAAAAACTGTTTTTT	CSTGTNEKLFF
11	TRBV5-6	few	-	TRBJ1-4	TGTGCCAGCAGCCGACAGGAAAAACTGTTTTTT	CASSRQEKLFF
14	TRBV9	-	TRBD1	TRBJ2-7	TGTGCCAGCAGCCCCCCGGACAGGCTGTGGGAGCAGTACTTC	CASSPPDRLWEQYF
14	TRBV6-6	once	TRBD1	TRBJ1-4	TGTGCCAGCAGCCTGGGACAGGGGTTAGAAAAACTGTTTTTT	CASSLGQGLEKLFF
15	TRBV6-4	-	TRBD2	TRBJ2-5	TGTGCCAGCAGTGAAACGGCTAGCGGGGGCGAGACCCAGTACTTC	CASSETASGGETQYF
15	TRBV5-1	-	TRBD1	TRBJ1-2	TGCGCCAGCAGCGTGGGGAGGGGGCACACAACGGACTACACCTTC	CASSVGRGHTTDYTF
16	TRBV27	-	TRBD1	TRBJ1-2	TGTGCCACCCTAGGACAGGCCACGGCGCGTGGGCGAGGCTACACCTTC	CATLGQATARGRGYTF
12	TRBV19	-	-	TRBJ2-7	TGTGCCAGTAGTGTCGGGGGCTACGAGCAGTACTTC	CASSVGGYEQYF
16	TRBV27	-	-	TRBJ2-3	TGTGCCAGCAGTTTATGGAGCCCTAAAGCTACAGATACGCAGTATTTT	CASSLWSPKATDTQYF
16	TRBV25-1	-	-	TRBJ2-3	TGTGCCAGCAGTGAACCGGGCGGACTGACTTTTAATACGCAGTATTTT	CASSEPGGLTFNTQYF
15	TRBV6-1	-	-	TRBJ1-5	TGTGCCAGCAGTGAAGGCCAGTATAGCAATCAGCCCCAGCATTTT	CASSEGQYSNQPQHF
17	TRBV27	-	-	TRBJ2-1	TGTGCCAGCAGCCATTTGTCGACGGCGGGCTCCTACAATGAGCAGTTCTTC	CASSHLSTAGSYNEQFF
13	TRBV5-6	-	TRBD1	TRBJ1-1	TGTGCCAGCAGCTCGACAGGGGTGACTGAAGCTTTCTTT	CASSSTGVTEAFF
15	TRBV19	few	-	TRBJ1-2	TGTGCCAGTAGTACCCAACCTCCGGGGATCTATGGCTACACCTTC	CASSTQPPGIYGYTF